The 17 T cell receptor beta chains given below trace back to one sample, sequenced in a study of cytomegalovirus exposure and HLA in healthy donors. PCR used 60 Vbeta primers and 13 Jbeta primers. Measured with immunoSEQ multiplex PCR; TCRdb has only the in-frame clones, and not every one. The sample lists fewer than 140,000 clones; roughly 70% were seen once. The specimen was PBMCs. The receptors were sampled from a male donor in good health and CMV-seropositive.

V usage is TRBV27 and J usage is TRBJ2-7; D is uncertain. V lost 1 base and J lost 2, with 9 bases in between. Germline V CDR1 and CDR2: MNHEY, SMNVEV (reference sequence). The CDR3 spans 14 residues. CDR3 region: CASSLLAGAYEQYF. The CDR3 bases are TGTGCCAGCAGTTTATTAGCCGGTGCCTACGAGCAGTACTTC.

The chain links TRBV5-6 to TRBJ1-1; TRBD1 might be the D (6 bases). CDR1 and CDR2 from the germline V gene are SGHDT and YYEEEE. Trimming left V 3 bases short and J 6 bases short, with 21 bases between. The CDR3 covers 16 residues. In DNA, the CDR3 is TGTGCCAGCAGCTGGGAAATGCGGGGGGCGCAACCTGAAGCTTTCTTT. Residues: CASSWEMRGAQPEAFF.

CDR3 loop: CASTPGQGATYEQYF. The CDR3 bases are TGTGCCAGCACCCCCGGACAGGGGGCAACCTACGAGCAGTACTTC. The chain joins TRBV6-5 to TRBJ2-7, with 11 bases identical to TRBD1. The CDR3 has 15 residues. Germline V gene sequence: CDR1 MNHEY, CDR2 SVGAGI. V shed 7 bases, J shed 2 bases, and the junction held 7 bases outside the gene matches.

This clone was seen more than once but under ten times. The chain carries TRBV4-1 and TRBJ1-3; 7 bases agree with TRBD1. CDR3 length: 16 amino acids. Looked up from germline, CDR1 is MGHRA and CDR2 is YSYEKL. J gave up 2 bases and V 4 bases, and 8 bases lay outside the gene matches. This CDR3 is CASSPLQGRPGNTIYF. The CDR3 DNA follows: TGCGCCAGCAGCCCGTTACAGGGGAGGCCTGGAAACACCATATATTTT.

The chain employs TRBV12-5 and TRBJ2-1; D is ambiguous. The germline V gene has CDR1 LGHNT and CDR2 FRNRAP. V lost 1 base and J 8 bases, leaving 6 bases between the germline ends. The CDR3 contains 12 residues. CDR3 sequence reads: CASGLGVDEQFF. In DNA form, the CDR3 reads TGTGCTAGTGGTTTGGGTGTCGATGAGCAGTTCTTC.

The chain combines TRBV14 with TRBJ1-3; D might be TRBD1 (5 bases). CDR3 size: 14 residues. Germline V gene sequence: CDR1 SGHDN, CDR2 FVKESK. Trimming removed 1 base at V and 3 bases at J, with 7 bases between. The CDR3 region is CASSQGQFGNTIYF. The CDR3 nucleotides read TGTGCCAGCAGCCAAGGACAGTTTGGAAACACCATATATTTT.

V is TRBV28 and J is TRBJ1-2; a weak D match, TRBD1 (6 bases). The V gene's germline CDR1 is MDHEN and CDR2 SYDVKM. Trimming shortened V by 5 bases and J by 4 bases, and 11 bases separated the two germline ends. The CDR3 consists of 13 residues. CDR3 residues: CASSPRQAYGYTF. The CDR3 DNA sequence: TGTGCCAGCAGTCCTAGACAGGCCTATGGCTACACCTTC.

The rearrangement uses TRBV5-1 and TRBJ1-1, with a possible D match to TRBD1 (5 bases). CDR3 length: 17 residues. The germline V gene has CDR1 SGHRS and CDR2 YFSETQ. Trimming took off 0 bases at V and 6 bases at J, with 21 bases between the two ends. CDR3 bases: TGCGCCAGCAGCTTGGGGGGGTTGGGGGGACGGACTGCTGAAGCTTTCTTT. Amino acid sequence: CASSLGGLGGRTAEAFF.

The V call is TRBV7-2, the J call TRBJ1-1; no clear D. This CDR3 contains 15 residues. V lost 0 bases and J lost 1, with 9 bases in between. Germline CDR1 and CDR2: SGHTA and FQGNSA. In DNA form, the CDR3 reads TGTGCCAGCAGCTTAGCGCGGGCATCGAACACTGAAGCTTTCTTT. Its protein product is CASSLARASNTEAFF.

The CDR3 DNA reads TGTGCCAGCAGTGAAGGACAGGGGGCTTTCTACGAGCAGTACTTC. As protein: CASSEGQGAFYEQYF. The gene calls are TRBV6-1 and TRBJ2-7; 10 positions agree with TRBD1. CDR1 is MNHNS and CDR2 is SASEGT in the germline V gene. The CDR3 contains 15 residues. V shed 1 base, J shed 3 bases, and the junction held 3 bases outside the gene matches.

This clone was observed many times. The genes are TRBV28 and TRBJ1-6; the D is unclear. This CDR3 region has 14 residues. Between the trimmed V and J ends, which lost 8 bases and 10 bases, there was a span of 18 bases. The germline CDR1 and CDR2 sequences are MDHEN and SYDVKM. The CDR3 nucleotides read TGTGCCAGCCGCCGCCGGGTCAAGCGGTCACCCCTCCACTTT. Its translation: CASRRRVKRSPLHF.

This clone was counted a few times. The chain employs TRBV18 and TRBJ1-1, with D tentatively TRBD1 (5 bases). CDR1 is KGHSH and CDR2 is LQKENI in the germline V gene. The CDR3 has 13 residues. V gave up 2 bases and J gave up 4 bases, with 8 bases separating them. The CDR3 DNA sequence: TGTGCCAGCTCACCAATCGGGGGCACTGAAGCTTTCTTT. The encoded protein is CASSPIGGTEAFF.

This clone was detected a few times. V usage is TRBV4-2 and J usage is TRBJ2-2; 9 nucleotides line up with TRBD2. The CDR3 sequence is 19 residues long. CDR1 is LGHNA, CDR2 YNFKEQ, per germline. Losses at the gene ends were 4 bases for V and 0 bases for J; bases not matched to a gene: 12. CDR3 DNA sequence: TGTGCCAGCAGCCCCAGGGCGGGTAGCGGGGGACCGAACACCGGGGAGCTGTTTTTT. It specifies CASSPRAGSGGPNTGELFF.

This chain uses TRBV9 with TRBJ2-1; 14 bases align to TRBD2. V was pared by 2 bases and J by 7 bases, with 2 bases of the junction left unmatched. This CDR3 has 15 amino acids. Looked up from germline, CDR1 is SGDLS and CDR2 is YYNGEE. The CDR3 nucleotides read TGTGCCAGCAGCGTGACTAGCGGGGGGGCGAATGAGCAGTTCTTC. Translated, it gives CASSVTSGGANEQFF.

The gene calls are TRBV7-3 and TRBJ2-3; the match to TRBD1 covers 7 bases. This CDR3 is 17 amino acids long. V trimming: 4 bases; J trimming: 0 bases; junction bases outside the gene matches: 10. CDR1 is SGHTA and CDR2 is FQGTGA in the germline V gene. CDR3 bases: TGTGCCAGCAGCTCTCCCGAGACAGGGAGCAGCACAGATACGCAGTATTTT. Protein: CASSSPETGSSTDTQYF. Using reference TRBV7-3 and TRBJ2-3 for the parts outside the CDR3, the full variable domain is GAGVSQTPSNKVTEKGKYVELRCDPISGHTALYWYRQSLGQGPEFLIYFQGTGAADDSGLPNDRFFAVRPEGSVSTLKIQRTERGDSAVYLCASSSPETGSSTDTQYFGPGTRLTVL.

The genes are TRBV21-1 and TRBJ2-7; TRBD1, as called in the table, went unchecked against the DNA. TRBV21-1 counts as a pseudogene. The CDR3 is 15 amino acids. The CDR3 spells CASSKDTQSSYEQYF. CDR3 coding DNA: TGTGCCAGCAGCAAAGATACACAGAGCTCCTACGAGCAGTACTTC.

The chain links TRBV28 to TRBJ2-2; D unclear. CDR3 size: 16 residues. V lost 3 bases to trimming and J lost 0 bases, with 11 bases between them. CDR1 is MDHEN and CDR2 is SYDVKM in the germline V gene. The CDR3 reads CASSFLYQANTGELFF. DNA for the CDR3: TGTGCCAGCAGTTTCCTCTACCAAGCGAACACCGGGGAGCTGTTTTTT.